Presented here are 29 T cell receptor beta chains from one specimen sequenced in a study of blood T cell repertoires in COVID-19. Sequencing used immunoSEQ multiplex PCR; TCRdb keeps in-frame clones, though not all of them. This table has 180,000 or so clones, 75% to 90% appearing once. The sequenced material came from peripheral blood. Receptor source: a woman in her sixties or seventies with acute or convalescent COVID-19.

V usage is TRBV5-6 and J usage is TRBJ1-4; D not resolved. V lost 0 bases to trimming and J lost 7 bases, with 4 bases between them. This CDR3 is built from 12 residues. Germline V CDR1 and CDR2: SGHDT, YYEEEE. CDR3 in DNA: TGTGCCAGCAGCTTGGGGGCTGAAAAACTGTTTTTT. Protein: CASSLGAEKLFF.

The chain has TRBV7-2 and TRBJ1-6; TRBD1 agrees at 9 bases. With V trimmed by 4 bases and J by 10 bases, 8 bases remained unmatched. The CDR3 has 15 amino acids. Germline V gene sequence: CDR1 SGHTA, CDR2 FQGNSA. For the CDR3, the DNA is TGTGCCAGCAGCTCCAGGACAGGGGCAGGATCACCCCTCCACTTT. Its translation is CASSSRTGAGSPLHF.

This clone was observed a single time. Here the CDR3 reads CASSSGQGGAFF. The CDR3 DNA reads as TGTGCCAGCAGCTCTGGACAGGGGGGAGCTTTCTTT. This chain links TRBV9 with TRBJ1-1; TRBD1 matches at 10 bases. This CDR3 region has 12 residues. The germline gives CDR1 SGDLS, CDR2 YYNGEE. V was pared by 4 bases and J by 10 bases, with 4 bases of the junction left unmatched. The complete variable domain, with remaining parts taken from reference TRBV9 and TRBJ1-1, reads DSGVTQTPKHLITATGQRVTLRCSPRSGDLSVYWYQQSLDQGLQFLIQYYNGEERAKGNILERFSAQQFPDLHSELNLSSLELGDSALYFCASSSGQGGAFFGQGTRLTVV.

V and J are TRBV19 and TRBJ1-1; 7 nucleotides align to TRBD1. Germline V lookup: CDR1 LNHDA, CDR2 SQIVND (reference sequence). V dropped 3 bases and J dropped 12; count of bases not matched to a gene: 7. CDR3 length: 12 amino acids. The CDR3 DNA sequence: TGTGCCAGTAGTATCCGACAGGGAAGGACTTTCTTT. Translated: CASSIRQGRTFF. The whole variable domain, remainder taken from reference TRBV19 and TRBJ1-1, is DGGITQSPKYLFRKEGQNVTLSCEQNLNHDAMYWYRQDPGQGLRLIYYSQIVNDFQKGDIAEGYSVSREKKESFPLTVTSAQKNPTAFYLCASSIRQGRTFFGQGTRLTVV.

Only one count was recorded for this clone. The chain joins TRBV3-1 (or the pseudogene TRBV3-2) to TRBJ2-3, with 11 bases matching TRBD1. Germline values: CDR1 LGHDT, CDR2 YNNKEL (reference sequence). This CDR3 region has 17 residues. V was clipped by 4 bases and J by 4 bases; unmatched bases: 10. The CDR3 sequence is CASSPSSGTGGPDTQYF. DNA of the CDR3: TGTGCCAGCAGCCCGTCTTCCGGGACAGGGGGACCAGATACGCAGTATTTT.

The chain is built from TRBV30 and TRBJ1-1; a possible D gene is TRBD1 (5 bases). Per the germline V gene, CDR1 is GTSNPN and CDR2 is SVGIG (reference sequence). The CDR3 loop spans 16 amino acids. The V end was cut by 1 base, the J end by 1 base, with 16 bases between. The CDR3 here is CAWSGGGVGSNTEAFF. CDR3 sequence (DNA): TGTGCCTGGAGTGGGGGAGGGGTTGGGTCGAACACTGAAGCTTTCTTT.

This chain connects TRBV5-6 to TRBJ1-2; D might be TRBD1 (6 bases). CDR3 size: 15 residues. V was pared by 4 bases and J by 5 bases, with 18 bases between. The germline CDR1 and CDR2 sequences are SGHDT and YYEEEE. In DNA form, the CDR3 reads TGTGCCAGCAGCCGACCTGACGGACAGAAGTATGGCTACACCTTC. It codes for CASSRPDGQKYGYTF.

This sequence joins TRBV28 and TRBJ1-2; 7 bases match TRBD1. The CDR3 has 12 amino acids. Germline assignment: CDR1 MDHEN and CDR2 SYDVKM. V dropped 8 bases and J dropped 2; count of bases not matched to a gene: 2. The CDR3 DNA sequence: TGTGCCAGCCGGACAGGCAACTATGGCTACACCTTC. It specifies CASRTGNYGYTF.

The genes are TRBV20-1 and TRBJ2-3; 7 bases fit TRBD2. The V gene end was trimmed by 3 bases and the J gene end by 3 bases; junction bases not matched to a gene: 6. The CDR3 totals 14 residues. Germline CDR1 DFQATT, CDR2 SNEGSKA (reference sequence). CDR3 protein: CSASSGGGTDTQYF. DNA for the CDR3: TGCAGTGCTAGTTCGGGGGGAGGGACAGATACGCAGTATTTT.

The rearrangement joins TRBV5-1 to TRBJ1-1; 11 bases align to TRBD1. Trimming took 2 bases from V and 3 from J; bases not matched to a gene: 6. The CDR3 covers 16 residues. Germline CDR1 SGHRS, CDR2 YFSETQ. The DNA for the CDR3 is TGCGCCAGCAGCTTCTGGACAGGGGGCGCAGACACTGAAGCTTTCTTT. Protein: CASSFWTGGADTEAFF.

V and J are TRBV7-2 and TRBJ2-1, with a weak D call TRBD2 (6 bases). V lost 5 bases, J lost 7 bases, and 12 bases lay in between. This CDR3 spans 13 amino acids. The germline CDR1 and CDR2 sequences are SGHTA and FQGNSA. The DNA for the CDR3 is TGTGCCAGCAGCCTCGGGGGAATTAATGAGCAGTTCTTC. This codes for CASSLGGINEQFF.

The chain couples TRBV12-3 or TRBV12-4 to TRBJ1-5, with 7 nucleotides matching TRBD1. This CDR3 is 13 amino acids long. Trimming removed 9 bases from V and 6 bases from J; junction bases left unmatched: 8. CDR3: CASLSGGGQPQHF. CDR3 coding DNA: TGTGCCAGTTTATCAGGGGGAGGTCAGCCCCAGCATTTT.

The chain links TRBV27 to TRBJ2-1; 11 nucleotides line up with TRBD2. Germline V CDR1 and CDR2: MNHEY, SMNVEV (reference sequence). V lost 2 bases to trimming and J lost 4 bases; unmatched junction nucleotides: 1. The CDR3 contains 15 residues. The CDR3 is CASSLRLAGYNEQFF. The CDR3 DNA reads TGTGCCAGCAGTTTAAGACTAGCGGGATACAATGAGCAGTTCTTC.

This chain links TRBV6-6 with TRBJ1-1; D perhaps matches TRBD1 (6 bases). The CDR3 loop spans 14 amino acids. Germline assignment: CDR1 MNHNY and CDR2 SVGAGI (reference sequence). With 7 bases removed from V and 4 bases from J, the gap between germline ends came to 16 bases. Written as DNA, the CDR3 is TGTGCCAGCATTACCGGCCAAGGGGGCACTGAAGCTTTCTTT. Its protein product is CASITGQGGTEAFF.

This clone has more than one count but fewer than ten. This sequence joins TRBV28 and TRBJ2-2; 7 bases agree with TRBD2. From germline, CDR1 is MDHEN and CDR2 SYDVKM. V lost 8 bases to trimming and J lost 3 bases; unmatched junction nucleotides: 9. CDR3 size: 15 residues. This CDR3 is CASFRTSGYTGELFF. The CDR3 coding sequence is TGTGCCAGCTTCCGGACTAGTGGGTACACCGGGGAGCTGTTTTTT.

V gene TRBV5-1 combines with J gene TRBJ2-3; 14 nucleotides agree with TRBD2. CDR1 SGHRS and CDR2 YFSETQ come from the germline V gene. CDR3 length: 16 amino acids. J lost 3 bases, V lost 4 bases, and 4 bases had no gene match. CDR3 bases: TGCGCCAGCAGCAGGGGACTAGCGGGAGCTACAGATACGCAGTATTTT. Its translation is CASSRGLAGATDTQYF. The variable domain in full, completed from reference TRBV5-1 and TRBJ2-3, reads KAGVTQTPRYLIKTRGQQVTLSCSPISGHRSVSWYQQTPGQGLQFLFEYFSETQRNKGNFPGRFSGRQFSNSRSEMNVSTLELGDSALYLCASSRGLAGATDTQYFGPGTRLTVL.

The J gene is TRBJ1-5, the V gene TRBV6-6; 10 bases match TRBD1. J lost 4 bases, V lost 5 bases, and 11 bases had no gene match. This CDR3 is built from 17 residues. CDR1 is MNHNY and CDR2 is SVGAGI in the germline V gene (reference sequence). In DNA form, the CDR3 reads TGTGCCAGCAGTCGGGACAGGGGCACGGTGGGGAATCAGCCCCAGCATTTT. Protein product: CASSRDRGTVGNQPQHF.

The chain links TRBV5-4 to TRBJ1-1; 7 bases map to TRBD1. Germline trimming cut 4 bases from V and 5 bases from J; bases unmatched to any gene: 2. The germline gives CDR1 SGHNT, CDR2 YYREEE (reference sequence). The CDR3 length is 12 residues. CDR3 bases: TGTGCCAGCAGCGCAGGGGGTACTGAAGCTTTCTTT. Translation gives CASSAGGTEAFF.

The chain links TRBV3-1 (or the pseudogene TRBV3-2) to TRBJ2-2; D is unclear. V lost 1 base and J lost 5, with 8 bases in between. Germline-derived CDR1 and CDR2 are LGHDT and YNNKEL (reference sequence). This CDR3 has 14 amino acids. This chain's CDR3 is CASSQGLQTGELFF. The CDR3 coding sequence is TGTGCCAGCAGCCAAGGGCTACAGACCGGGGAGCTGTTTTTT.

The gene calls are TRBV15 and TRBJ2-7, with 11 bases fitting TRBD2. Germline V lookup: CDR1 LNHNV, CDR2 YYDKDF (reference sequence). With V trimmed by 4 bases and J by 8 bases, 16 bases remained unmatched. This CDR3 has 17 residues. The CDR3 nucleotides are TGTGCCACCAGCACTTTTACCGTACTAGCGGGAGTGGTAAAGCAGTACTTC. Protein: CATSTFTVLAGVVKQYF.

The J gene is TRBJ2-3, the V gene TRBV15; 10 bases line up with TRBD1. Germline V CDR1 and CDR2: LNHNV, YYDKDF (reference sequence). Trimming took 9 bases from V and 2 from J; bases not matched to a gene: 5. There are 14 residues in the CDR3. The CDR3, as DNA: TGTGCCACGCGGACAGGGGGTAACACAGATACGCAGTATTTT. It encodes CATRTGGNTDTQYF.

The chain joins TRBV19 to TRBJ1-3; no clear D. The germline V gene encodes CDR1 LNHDA and CDR2 SQIVND (reference sequence). This CDR3 spans 14 amino acids. V gave up 9 bases and J gave up 2 bases, with 14 bases separating them. The CDR3 is CASSGGSAGNTIYF. DNA of the CDR3: TGTGCCAGCAGCGGAGGGTCCGCTGGAAACACCATATATTTT.

This chain connects TRBV5-1 to TRBJ2-5; 7 positions match TRBD1. The CDR3 consists of 13 residues. Germline CDR1 SGHRS, CDR2 YFSETQ. Trimming cost V 2 bases and J 3 bases; bases outside gene matches: 1. In nucleotides, the CDR3 is TGCGCCAGCAGCTTTCAGGGGGAAGAGACCCAGTACTTC. Translating it yields CASSFQGEETQYF.

The chain has TRBV28 and TRBJ1-1; D possibly corresponds to TRBD1 (5 bases). Trimming pared 7 bases from V and 1 base from J, leaving 16 bases between. CDR3 length equals 15 residues. The germline CDR1 and CDR2 sequences are MDHEN and SYDVKM. The CDR3 nucleotides read TGTGCCAGCATCATCCCCCTGGGGGGGAACACTGAAGCTTTCTTT. It is translated as CASIIPLGGNTEAFF.

J is TRBJ1-4 and V is TRBV19, with 7 bases matching TRBD1. Germline V gene lookup returns CDR1 LNHDA and CDR2 SQIVND (reference sequence). V was clipped by 5 bases and J by 6 bases; unmatched bases: 9. CDR3 length: 15 residues. The CDR3 DNA sequence: TGTGCCAGTAGTCCCAAGGGGGCGAGTGATGAAAAACTGTTTTTT. Translation gives CASSPKGASDEKLFF.

CDR3 sequence reads: CASSVNGDTEAFF. The CDR3 DNA sequence: TGTGCCAGCTCAGTGAACGGGGACACTGAAGCTTTCTTT. This chain uses TRBV18 with TRBJ1-1; no clear D. The germline V and J ends were trimmed by 5 bases and 3 bases, with 10 bases remaining between them. Germline V gives CDR1 KGHSH, CDR2 LQKENI. This CDR3 spans 13 amino acids.

The CDR3 sequence is CASSYLPGGGIYGYTF. Here the CDR3 DNA reads TGTGCCAGCAGTTACTTACCGGGAGGGGGAATCTATGGCTACACCTTC. This chain connects TRBV6-5 to TRBJ1-2, with D tentatively TRBD1 (6 bases). Trimming removed 1 base at V and 4 bases at J, with 16 bases between. CDR1 is MNHEY and CDR2 is SVGAGI in the germline V gene. CDR3 length: 16 amino acids.

The chain couples TRBV12-3 or TRBV12-4 to TRBJ1-2, with D possibly matching TRBD1 (5 bases). This CDR3 has 13 residues. Deletions cut 3 bases from V and 7 bases from J, with 12 bases between. CDR3 nucleotides: TGTGCCAGCAGTTTGCGGTGGGACTCTGGCTACACCTTC. It encodes CASSLRWDSGYTF.

The chain has TRBV4-1 and TRBJ2-4, with 8 positions matching TRBD1. Germline CDR1 and CDR2: MGHRA and YSYEKL. Trimming at V came to 4 bases and at J to 1 base, leaving 9 bases not matched to a gene. The CDR3 extends over 17 amino acids. The CDR3 reads CASSPKTGVLAKNIQYF. CDR3 DNA: TGCGCCAGCAGCCCCAAGACAGGGGTCCTTGCCAAAAACATTCAGTACTTC.